This T cell receptor (beta chain) was observed in a study of blood T cell repertoires in COVID-19 (dated by TCRdb to about 2020). With respect to the entire study: Samples covering the acute and convalescent phases of COVID-19 were provided by collaborators in the United States, Italy and Spain. The prospective study material was composed of cDNA or gDNA derived from T cells, B-cell-depleted T cells, or PBMCs. Subjects who had been exposed to COVID-19, were actively infected with it, or had recovered from it provided the deeply sampled blood TCRbeta repertoires that made up the dataset. The repertoires were released in a freely available public database meant as a resource for research on the immune response to SARS-CoV-2. The samples were drawn from two sources: the first 160 participants of the ongoing ImmuneRACE study, and 1,000 to 1,500 subjects contributed by 6 global collaborators. A de-identified subject ID, COVID-19 status, age in years and sex were almost always included in the sample metadata. Where available, HLA class I and class II types were obtained from metadata supplied by the sample provider rather than from assay-based typing. Summary of the overall study and its limitations: The amount of clinical and demographic metadata varied by source and participant and was provided uncurated.

The cysteine opens and the phenylalanine closes a CDR3 of 15 amino acids. Solely the CDR3 DNA is kept, with 45 bases framed from the first base. From V the trimming removes 8 bases and from J it removes 4 bases, while the gene matches leave 11 bases of the junction unaccounted for. CDR1 and CDR2 are drawn from the germline V gene (reference sequence): MNHEY, SMNVEV. Samples from volunteer blood donors who had recovered from COVID-19 were contributed by a second Seattle source. Collaborating institutions collected whole blood in K2EDTA tubes following their own protocols. For TCRbeta analysis, collaborators shipped samples as frozen whole blood, isolated PBMCs, or DNA extracted from either of those sample types. TCRbeta CDR3 regions were amplified from genomic DNA by means of the immunoSEQ Assay, a bias-controlled multiplex PCR. Per the source publication's procedure: The number of nucleated cells in each sample was estimated from the amplification of reference gene primers within the assay. To quantify the absolute abundance of each unique TCRbeta CDR3 rearrangement, sequence reads were collapsed and filtered. For each sample, productive Simpson clonality was calculated by taking the square root of Simpson's diversity index across productive rearrangements. What TCRdb holds here is the immuneACCESS table cut down to in-frame rearrangements. Part of the clones is not present; checked against another copy, under half of the missing clones reflect an unresolved V gene, and the others are unexplained. V and J calls plus clone size are reproduced from that table; the DNA served to infer D and trimming. The sample table records some 180,000 clones; 70% to 80% of these occur just once. The ten largest account for approximately 13% of the sample.

As to this clone: Its antigen has not been determined. Base-call qualities are not available, and no considerably larger clone is one nucleotide away.

This clonotype originated in a man aged 50-60 years who had recovered from COVID-19. Sequencing was done on a sample of peripheral blood. The sequence is built from TRBV27 and TRBJ1-5, with 7 middle bases fitting TRBD1. The CDR3 here reads CASGLTGYPNQPQHF. Read as DNA, the sequence is TGTGCCAGCGGGCTGACAGGGTACCCAAATCAGCCCCAGCATTTT.